Each of the 30 T cell receptor beta chains below was sequenced from the same sample in a study of radiation and T cells in renal cell carcinoma. Here immunoSEQ multiplex PCR was the method, and the copy in TCRdb shows in-frame clones only, minus some. The repertoire consists of approximately 120,000 clones, with 82% occurring once and the leading ten covering 3%. Time point denoted: baseline pretreatment blood. Specified treatment: 15 Gy SBRT to primary tumor, nephrectomy 4 weeks later. The sequencing here drew on blood, taken from a patient whose treatment included radiotherapy and nephrectomy. The source of these receptors is a woman aged 55 to 70 with renal cell carcinoma.

The J gene is TRBJ2-3, the V gene TRBV6-1, with D maybe TRBD1 (6 bases). This CDR3 is 13 amino acids long. V was pared by 6 bases and J by 0 bases, with 7 bases between. Germline-derived CDR1 and CDR2 are MNHNS and SASEGT. The DNA of the CDR3 is TGTGCCAGCAGGGGACAAAGCACAGATACGCAGTATTTT. Its protein is CASRGQSTDTQYF.

The rearrangement links TRBV7-9 to TRBJ2-5; D is tentatively TRBD1 or TRBD2 (5 bases each). Germline V gene data show CDR1 as SEHNR and CDR2 as FQNEAQ (reference sequence). The CDR3 length is 14 residues. V shed 4 bases and J shed 5 bases, with 14 bases lying between them. The CDR3 nucleotides are TGTGCCAGCAGCTGGGGGACGCGGACGGAGACCCAGTACTTC. This gives the protein CASSWGTRTETQYF.

This clone showed up just once. J is TRBJ2-1 and V is TRBV19, with D possibly called TRBD1 or TRBD2 (5 bases each). Germline CDR1 and CDR2: LNHDA and SQIVND (reference sequence). This CDR3 has 15 amino acids. Between the trimmed V and J ends, which lost 1 base and 6 bases, there was a span of 13 bases. The CDR3 region is CASSIVPVGGNEQFF. The CDR3 DNA reads TGTGCCAGTAGTATAGTCCCCGTTGGGGGCAATGAGCAGTTCTTC.

The J gene is TRBJ1-5, the V gene TRBV6-6; a weak D match, TRBD1 (5 bases). The CDR3 runs to 14 residues. Between the trimmed V and J ends, which lost 4 bases and 5 bases, there was a span of 12 bases. Germline V gives CDR1 MNHNY, CDR2 SVGAGI (reference sequence). The CDR3 is CASSSRVNDQPQHF. CDR3 nucleotides: TGTGCCAGCAGTTCCAGGGTTAACGATCAGCCCCAGCATTTT.

Many counts were recorded for this clone. Germline is not matched at one junction end, which may reflect a read error. The chain carries TRBV7-9 and TRBJ1-1; TRBD1 might be the D (6 bases). The germline CDR1 and CDR2 sequences are SEHNR and FQNEAQ (reference sequence). The CDR3 spans 15 residues. CDR3 nucleotide sequence: TGTGCCAGCACCTTAATGACAGGTCTGAACACTGAAGCTTTCTTT. Its translation: CASTLMTGLNTEAFF.

The gene calls are TRBV9 and TRBJ2-1, with a possible D match to TRBD2 (6 bases). The CDR3 is made up of 14 amino acids. With 4 bases removed from V and 0 bases from J, the gap between germline ends came to 8 bases. CDR1 and CDR2 from the germline V gene are SGDLS and YYNGEE. The CDR3 DNA is TGTGCCAGCAGCCCCGGGAGCTCCTACAATGAGCAGTTCTTC. Protein sequence: CASSPGSSYNEQFF.

V usage is TRBV18 and J usage is TRBJ1-4; the D gene is possibly TRBD1 (5 bases). From germline, CDR1 is KGHSH and CDR2 LQKENI. This CDR3 contains 13 residues. V dropped 3 bases and J dropped 3 bases, with 5 bases sitting between them. The CDR3 here is CASSPGANEKLFF. Here the CDR3 DNA reads TGTGCCAGCTCACCGGGGGCTAATGAAAAACTGTTTTTT.

This chain connects TRBV6-5 to TRBJ2-5; 10 bases are a match to TRBD2. This CDR3 comprises 14 residues. V dropped 3 bases and J dropped 4; count of bases not matched to a gene: 2. Germline V lookup: CDR1 MNHEY, CDR2 SVGAGI. CDR3 nucleotides: TGTGCCAGCAGTTATGGGACTAGCGTAGAGACCCAGTACTTC. It encodes CASSYGTSVETQYF.

Written as DNA, the CDR3 is TGTGCCAGCAGTGACAGGGGTTCGGGCTACACCTTC. Translating it yields CASSDRGSGYTF. The V call is TRBV2, the J call TRBJ1-2; TRBD1 might be the D (6 bases). The V and J ends lost 3 bases and 8 bases respectively, with 10 bases between them. Looked up from germline, CDR1 is SNHLY and CDR2 is FYNNEI. CDR3 length equals 12 residues.

In DNA form, the CDR3 reads TGTGCCAGCAGTTCCAGGGTTAACGATCAGCCCCAGCATTTT. Translated, it gives CASSSRVNDQPQHF. This sequence joins TRBV6-5 and TRBJ1-5, with D perhaps matching TRBD1 (5 bases). V lost 4 bases and J 5 bases, leaving 12 bases between the germline ends. In germline, CDR1 is MNHEY, CDR2 SVGAGI. The CDR3 spans 14 residues.

J is TRBJ1-1 and V is TRBV6-1; D call uncertain. The V gene's germline CDR1 is MNHNS and CDR2 SASEGT. CDR3 size: 14 residues. V was clipped by 1 base and J by 5 bases, with 11 bases between them. CDR3 in DNA: TGTGCCAGCAGTGAAGTGGTACTGGAGACTGAAGCTTTCTTT. Translated: CASSEVVLETEAFF.

The DNA of the CDR3 is TGCGCCAGCAGCCAAGGGGGGACTAGTGAAAGAGGAGAGCAGTTCTTC. Residues: CASSQGGTSERGEQFF. The chain links TRBV4-3 to TRBJ2-1, with 8 bases aligning to TRBD2. Trimming cost V 1 base and J 10 bases; bases outside gene matches: 12. In germline, CDR1 is LGHNA, CDR2 YSLEER. This CDR3 has 16 residues.

The gene calls are TRBV5-4 and TRBJ2-2; no reliable D call. The germline gives CDR1 SGHNT, CDR2 YYREEE (reference sequence). CDR3 length equals 16 residues. V was clipped by 1 base and J by 0 bases, with 10 bases between them. CDR3 sequence (DNA): TGTGCCAGCAGCTTGCCCGAGTACGCGAACACCGGGGAGCTGTTTTTT. It yields the protein CASSLPEYANTGELFF.

The V gene is TRBV5-4, the J gene TRBJ1-1; TRBD1 matches at 11 bases. Germline loops: CDR1 SGHNT, CDR2 YYREEE (reference sequence). Losses at the gene ends were 6 bases for V and 3 bases for J; bases not matched to a gene: 7. This CDR3 region has 15 residues. The CDR3 sequence: CASIRTGGVYTEAFF. The CDR3 DNA follows: TGTGCCAGCATAAGGACAGGGGGCGTTTACACTGAAGCTTTCTTT. The full variable domain, in which reference TRBV5-4 and TRBJ1-1 provide the parts outside the CDR3, is ETGVTQSPTHLIKTRGQQVTLRCSSQSGHNTVSWYQQALGQGPQFIFQYYREEENGRGNFPPRFSGLQFPNYSSELNVNALELDDSALYLCASIRTGGVYTEAFFGQGTRLTVV.

Here the CDR3 DNA reads TGTGCCAGTAGTAGGGACAGGGGACCTCTTTCCAGCACAGATACGCAGTATTTT. Protein product: CASSRDRGPLSSTDTQYF. The chain joins TRBV19 to TRBJ2-3, with 10 positions matching TRBD1. Looked up from germline, CDR1 is LNHDA and CDR2 is SQIVND (reference sequence). V lost 4 bases, J lost 0 bases, and 10 bases stayed unmatched. The CDR3 runs to 18 residues. Together with reference TRBV19 and TRBJ2-3, the CDR3 gives the full variable domain: DGGITQSPKYLFRKEGQNVTLSCEQNLNHDAMYWYRQDPGQGLRLIYYSQIVNDFQKGDIAEGYSVSREKKESFPLTVTSAQKNPTAFYLCASSRDRGPLSSTDTQYFGPGTRLTVL.

The chain has TRBV9 and TRBJ1-1; TRBD1 matches 7 bases. J was trimmed by 1 base and V by 1 base; bases with no gene match: 13. This CDR3 is built from 18 residues. Germline values: CDR1 SGDLS, CDR2 YYNGEE. The CDR3: CASSVSAHRGRKNTEAFF. DNA of the CDR3: TGTGCCAGCAGCGTATCGGCCCACAGGGGAAGGAAGAACACTGAAGCTTTCTTT.

J is TRBJ2-5 and V is TRBV4-2; the match to TRBD2 covers 10 bases. CDR3 length: 18 residues. Per the germline V gene, CDR1 is LGHNA and CDR2 is YNFKEQ. Germline trimming cut 1 base from V and 2 bases from J; bases unmatched to any gene: 10. CDR3 sequence reads: CASSQGEVGSGGQETQYF. CDR3 nucleotides: TGTGCCAGCAGCCAAGGAGAGGTTGGTAGCGGGGGGCAAGAGACCCAGTACTTC.

The genes are TRBV5-6 and TRBJ2-5, with TRBD1 identical over 8 bases. The CDR3 is 19 residues long. CDR1 is SGHDT, CDR2 YYEEEE, per germline. J gave up 4 bases and V 0 bases, and 17 bases lay outside the gene matches. CDR3 in amino acids: CASSLDLGQGQVGGETQYF. CDR3 coding DNA: TGTGCCAGCAGCTTGGACCTTGGACAGGGCCAAGTAGGGGGAGAGACCCAGTACTTC.

CDR3 residues: CASSFQITGELFF. The CDR3 nucleotides are TGTGCCAGCAGCTTCCAGATTACCGGGGAGCTGTTTTTT. The V call is TRBV11-1, the J call TRBJ2-2; D ambiguous. V was trimmed by 3 bases and J by 5 bases, leaving 7 bases between them. CDR1 and CDR2 (germline): SGHAT, FQDESV (reference sequence). CDR3 length equals 13 residues.

The rearrangement links TRBV5-1 to TRBJ2-1; 10 bases agree with TRBD2. CDR1 and CDR2 (germline): SGHRS, YFSETQ. The CDR3 covers 15 residues. V lost 1 base and J lost 8; bases outside the gene matches: 6. The CDR3 here is CASSLTAGGLDEQFF. CDR3 DNA sequence: TGCGCCAGCAGCTTGACAGCGGGGGGGCTGGATGAGCAGTTCTTC.

This clone was seen just once. This chain uses TRBV5-5 with TRBJ1-2; TRBD1 matches at 7 bases. V trimming: 0 bases; J trimming: 0 bases; junction bases outside the gene matches: 5. The CDR3 is 16 amino acids. Germline V gene sequence: CDR1 SGHKS, CDR2 YYEKEE (reference sequence). The CDR3 DNA follows: TGTGCCAGCAGCTTGGGGGGACAGATTGCTAACTATGGCTACACCTTC. Residues: CASSLGGQIANYGYTF.

This chain connects TRBV2 to TRBJ1-4, with D unclear. The CDR3 has 12 residues. With 6 bases removed from V and 11 bases from J, the gap between germline ends came to 13 bases. Per germline, CDR1 SNHLY and CDR2 FYNNEI. DNA of the CDR3: TGTGCCAGCAGCGGAGGAAAGGGTAAACTGTTTTTT. This sequence encodes CASSGGKGKLFF.

The gene calls are TRBV5-1 and TRBJ2-1, with 10 bases aligning to TRBD1. Germline values: CDR1 SGHRS, CDR2 YFSETQ. The CDR3 consists of 15 residues. The V and J ends lost 2 bases and 6 bases, in that order; junction bases with no gene match: 5. The CDR3 DNA sequence: TGCGCCAGCAGCTTAGGAGGACAGGGGGTCAATGAGCAGTTCTTC. Its protein product is CASSLGGQGVNEQFF.

The V and J genes are TRBV2 and TRBJ1-6; TRBD1 is a possible D gene (6 bases). Germline CDR1 is SNHLY and CDR2 is FYNNEI. This CDR3 has 14 residues. Trimming pared 3 bases from V and 9 bases from J, leaving 12 bases between. The DNA of the CDR3 is TGTGCCAGCAGTGAGCTCAGGGGAGGTTCACCCCTCCACTTT. It is translated as CASSELRGGSPLHF.

J is TRBJ1-6 and V is TRBV14; D remains ambiguous. The CDR3 spans 12 residues. The germline V and J ends were trimmed by 0 bases and 7 bases, with 1 base remaining between them. The V gene's germline CDR1 is SGHDN and CDR2 FVKESK. The CDR3 is CASSQENSPLHF. The CDR3 coding sequence is TGTGCCAGCAGCCAAGAGAATTCACCCCTCCACTTT.

The chain employs TRBV5-6 and TRBJ2-5, with D possibly called TRBD1 or TRBD2 (6 bases each). From germline, CDR1 is SGHDT and CDR2 YYEEEE. The V and J ends lost 4 bases and 2 bases respectively, with 15 bases between them. The CDR3 is 15 residues long. CDR3 sequence (DNA): TGTGCCAGCAGCCGGGGGCGGGATGCACAAGAGACCCAGTACTTC. It is translated as CASSRGRDAQETQYF.

V gene TRBV11-2 combines with J gene TRBJ1-2, with 9 bases matching TRBD1. CDR3 length: 15 amino acids. The junction had 9 bases not matched to a gene; V was cut back by 2 bases and J by 8 bases. Per germline, CDR1 SGHAT and CDR2 FQNNGV. The CDR3 region is CASSLPGQGFWGYTF. Here the CDR3 DNA reads TGTGCCAGCAGCTTACCGGGACAGGGATTTTGGGGCTACACCTTC.

The V call is TRBV7-2, the J call TRBJ2-3; TRBD2 might be the D (6 bases). The V gene's germline CDR1 is SGHTA and CDR2 FQGNSA. The CDR3 loop spans 16 amino acids. Trimming took 1 base from V and 2 from J, leaving 13 bases between them. CDR3 region: CASSLGGTVPTDTQYF. In DNA, the CDR3 is TGTGCCAGCAGCTTAGGTGGGACTGTACCCACAGATACGCAGTATTTT.

The rearrangement uses TRBV30 and TRBJ1-3; TRBD1 is a possible D gene (5 bases). This CDR3 is built from 14 residues. The germline gives CDR1 GTSNPN, CDR2 SVGIG (reference sequence). Trimming pared 3 bases from V and 6 bases from J, leaving 15 bases between. CDR3 in amino acids: CAWSGPGRLNTIYF. The CDR3 bases are TGTGCCTGGAGCGGACCGGGACGCCTAAACACCATATATTTT.

The chain uses TRBV19 and TRBJ1-2; 7 nucleotides align to TRBD1. This CDR3 spans 15 amino acids. Germline assignment: CDR1 LNHDA and CDR2 SQIVND (reference sequence). The V segment lost 3 bases and the J segment 5 bases; nucleotides outside the gene matches: 9. CDR3 protein: CASSMLDRRLYGYTF. Written as DNA, the CDR3 is TGTGCCAGTAGTATGTTGGACAGGAGACTTTATGGCTACACCTTC.